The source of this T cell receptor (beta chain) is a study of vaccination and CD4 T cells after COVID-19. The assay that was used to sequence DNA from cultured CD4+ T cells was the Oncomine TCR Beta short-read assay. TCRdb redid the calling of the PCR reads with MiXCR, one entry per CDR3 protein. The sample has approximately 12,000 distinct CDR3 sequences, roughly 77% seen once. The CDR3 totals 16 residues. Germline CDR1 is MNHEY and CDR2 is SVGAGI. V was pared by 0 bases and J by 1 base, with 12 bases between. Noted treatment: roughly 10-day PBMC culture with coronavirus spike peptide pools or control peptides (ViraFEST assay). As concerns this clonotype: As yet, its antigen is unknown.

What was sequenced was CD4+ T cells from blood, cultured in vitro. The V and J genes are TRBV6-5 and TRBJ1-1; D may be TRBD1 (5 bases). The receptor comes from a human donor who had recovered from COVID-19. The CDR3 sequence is CASSYSIGTANTEAFF. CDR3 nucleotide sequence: TGTGCCAGCAGTTACTCGATAGGGACCGCGAACACTGAAGCTTTCTTT.